The 21 T cell receptor beta chains in this list originate from one sample, sequenced in a study of T cell responses to AZD1222 COVID-19 vaccine. Assay used: immunoSEQ multiplex PCR; TCRdb lists only in-frame clones, some missing. The repertoire holds some 140,000 clones, with 93% as singletons. This sample comprised peripheral blood, obtained on day 0 of AZD1222 vaccination. These TCRs come from an adult in good health.

Comment on this clone: Additional DNA sequences in this sample encode the identical CDR3. CDR3 sequence: CASSLGSSTDTQYF. For the CDR3, the DNA is TGCGCCAGCAGCTTGGGGTCTAGCACAGATACGCAGTATTTT. The V call is TRBV5-1, the J call TRBJ2-3; D gene uncertain. The CDR3 has 14 residues. Trimming took off 0 bases at V and 0 bases at J, with 5 bases between the two ends. Germline values: CDR1 SGHRS, CDR2 YFSETQ.

J is TRBJ2-1 and V is TRBV6-4; TRBD2 is a possible D gene (7 bases). V was shortened by 0 bases and J by 4 bases, with 10 bases between the two germline ends. Germline CDR1 MRHNA, CDR2 SNTAGT. CDR3 size: 15 residues. CDR3 loop: CASSDSAGQYNEQFF. The CDR3 DNA follows: TGTGCCAGCAGTGACTCAGCGGGACAATACAATGAGCAGTTCTTC.

The V gene is TRBV7-6, the J gene TRBJ1-5; D remains ambiguous. Trimming left V 3 bases short and J 7 bases short, with 16 bases between. The CDR3 runs to 15 residues. Germline-derived CDR1 and CDR2 are SGHVS and FNYEAQ. Here the CDR3 reads CASSFSDTANQPQHF. The CDR3 coding sequence is TGTGCCAGCAGCTTCTCCGACACCGCCAACCAGCCCCAGCATTTT. Variable domain in full (rest from reference TRBV7-6 and TRBJ1-5): GAGVSQSPRYKVTKRGQDVALRCDPISGHVSLYWYRQALGQGPEFLTYFNYEAQQDKSGLPNDRFSAERPEGSISTLTIQRTEQRDSAMYRCASSFSDTANQPQHFGDGTRLSIL.

The chain recombines TRBV5-1 with TRBJ1-5; no definite D call. Per the germline V gene, CDR1 is SGHRS and CDR2 is YFSETQ. The length of the CDR3 is 15 residues. V lost 3 bases to trimming and J lost 0 bases, with 10 bases between them. CDR3 in DNA: TGCGCCAGCAGCTCTAAATACAGTAGCAATCAGCCCCAGCATTTT. It specifies CASSSKYSSNQPQHF.

The V gene is TRBV2, the J gene TRBJ2-7; no clear D. CDR1 and CDR2 (germline): SNHLY, FYNNEI. This CDR3 has 22 residues. Between the trimmed V and J ends, which lost 7 bases and 0 bases, there was a span of 37 bases. CDR3 amino acids: CASTNSDIFGGSGHGFSYEQYF. The CDR3 DNA reads as TGTGCCAGCACTAATTCCGACATCTTCGGCGGTTCTGGCCATGGATTCTCCTACGAGCAGTACTTC.

Regarding this clone: The sample contains more than one DNA sequence encoding this CDR3. This chain joins TRBV5-1 and TRBJ1-1; a possible D gene is TRBD1 (5 bases). The CDR3 spans 13 residues. CDR1 and CDR2 (germline): SGHRS, YFSETQ. With 3 bases removed from V and 1 base from J, the gap between germline ends came to 7 bases. The DNA for the CDR3 is TGCGCCAGCAGCTCCCAGGGGAACACTGAAGCTTTCTTT. Protein sequence: CASSSQGNTEAFF.

The rearrangement uses TRBV2 and TRBJ2-1; the D gene is possibly TRBD1 (5 bases). Per germline, CDR1 SNHLY and CDR2 FYNNEI. The CDR3 is 11 residues long. V dropped 6 bases and J dropped 16 bases, with 16 bases sitting between them. CDR3 coding DNA: TGTGCCAGCAGGGTAGGACCCCAGGGATTCTTC. It codes for CASRVGPQGFF.

CDR3 sequence (DNA): TGTGCCAGCAGCCCGACCGGGACAAACACCGGGGAGCTGTTTTTT. Amino acid sequence: CASSPTGTNTGELFF. The V call is TRBV11-3, the J call TRBJ2-2, with D perhaps matching TRBD1 (6 bases). V was trimmed by 5 bases and J by 2 bases, leaving 12 bases between them. This CDR3 has 15 amino acids. Per the germline V gene, CDR1 is SGHNT and CDR2 is YENEEA.

This chain links TRBV10-3 with TRBJ1-5; 9 bases are a match to TRBD1. The CDR3 has 16 residues. The ends lost 2 bases at V and 3 bases at J; junction bases unmatched: 5. Germline CDR1 is ENHRY and CDR2 is SYGVKD. The CDR3 region is CAISETGTGNNQPQHF. The DNA of the CDR3 is TGTGCCATCAGTGAGACCGGGACAGGGAACAATCAGCCCCAGCATTTT.

This sequence joins TRBV9 and TRBJ1-1, with 7 nucleotides matching TRBD1. V was clipped by 4 bases and J by 3 bases; unmatched bases: 9. Germline values: CDR1 SGDLS, CDR2 YYNGEE. The CDR3 is made up of 15 amino acids. The CDR3 DNA is TGTGCCAGCAGCCCGCGACAGGGAGCCTACACTGAAGCTTTCTTT. Amino acids: CASSPRQGAYTEAFF. Based on the CDR3 plus reference TRBV9 and TRBJ1-1, the full variable domain is DSGVTQTPKHLITATGQRVTLRCSPRSGDLSVYWYQQSLDQGLQFLIQYYNGEERAKGNILERFSAQQFPDLHSELNLSSLELGDSALYFCASSPRQGAYTEAFFGQGTRLTVV.

This chain links TRBV19 with TRBJ1-1; tentative D call: TRBD1 (5 bases). The CDR3 loop spans 16 amino acids. The V gene lost 0 bases and the J gene lost 4 bases, with 15 bases spanning the gap. Per germline, CDR1 LNHDA and CDR2 SQIVND (reference sequence). The CDR3 sequence is CASSIDPAGLGTEAFF. The CDR3 bases are TGTGCCAGTAGTATAGATCCGGCGGGACTGGGCACTGAAGCTTTCTTT. The full variable domain, in which reference TRBV19 and TRBJ1-1 provide the parts outside the CDR3, is DGGITQSPKYLFRKEGQNVTLSCEQNLNHDAMYWYRQDPGQGLRLIYYSQIVNDFQKGDIAEGYSVSREKKESFPLTVTSAQKNPTAFYLCASSIDPAGLGTEAFFGQGTRLTVV.

The chain links TRBV18 to TRBJ2-3; 10 bases are shared with TRBD1. This CDR3 contains 15 residues. Trimming removed 9 bases from V and 3 bases from J; junction bases left unmatched: 9. The germline CDR1 and CDR2 sequences are KGHSH and LQKENI. The CDR3 reads CASSGQGGATDTQYF. As DNA, the CDR3 is TGTGCCAGTTCCGGACAGGGGGGAGCAACAGATACGCAGTATTTT.

This sequence joins TRBV14 and TRBJ1-4; 7 bases agree with TRBD1. This CDR3 spans 16 amino acids. The junction had 10 bases not matched to a gene; V was cut back by 0 bases and J by 9 bases. Germline V CDR1 and CDR2: SGHDN, FVKESK. This chain's CDR3 is CASSQESGGRMKKLFF. The CDR3 bases are TGTGCCAGCAGCCAAGAGTCAGGGGGGAGAATGAAAAAACTGTTTTTT. Complete variable domain (other parts from reference TRBV14 and TRBJ1-4): EAGVTQFPSHSVIEKGQTVTLRCDPISGHDNLYWYRRVMGKEIKFLLHFVKESKQDESGMPNNRFLAERTGGTYSTLKVQPAELEDSGVYFCASSQESGGRMKKLFFGSGTQLSVL.

The chain carries TRBV12-3 or TRBV12-4 and TRBJ1-6; D remains unclear. V lost 3 bases and J 16 bases, leaving 10 bases between the germline ends. This CDR3 contains 11 residues. The CDR3 here is CASSLGFDLHF. As DNA, the CDR3 is TGTGCCAGCAGTTTGGGTTTCGATCTCCACTTT.

The chain couples TRBV18 to TRBJ1-5, with D unresolved. Germline loops: CDR1 KGHSH, CDR2 LQKENI. The ends were cut back, 3 bases at V and 9 bases at J, with 12 bases in the middle. This CDR3 has 13 residues. CDR3 sequence: CASSPGDRMPQHF. In nucleotides, the CDR3 is TGTGCCAGCTCACCGGGAGATCGAATGCCCCAGCATTTT.

The chain links TRBV5-1 to TRBJ1-3; the D gene is possibly TRBD1 (5 bases). The germline CDR1 and CDR2 sequences are SGHRS and YFSETQ. The CDR3 extends over 17 amino acids. Trimming removed 1 base from V and 4 bases from J, with 18 bases in between. CDR3 in amino acids: CASSLQGGNVAGNTIYF. DNA of the CDR3: TGCGCCAGCAGCTTGCAGGGTGGGAACGTAGCGGGAAACACCATATATTTT.

The rearrangement uses TRBV3-1 (or the pseudogene TRBV3-2) and TRBJ1-3; no clear D. Germline V gene sequence: CDR1 LGHDT, CDR2 YNNKEL (reference sequence). Trimming left V 4 bases short and J 0 bases short, with 13 bases between. This CDR3 has 16 amino acids. Here the CDR3 reads CASSPRAQSSGNTIYF. CDR3 coding DNA: TGTGCCAGCAGCCCCCGCGCACAGAGCTCTGGAAACACCATATATTTT.

The genes are TRBV7-2 and TRBJ1-4; perhaps TRBD1 as D (5 bases). The CDR3 contains 12 residues. CDR1 is SGHTA and CDR2 is FQGNSA in the germline V gene. The V gene lost 5 bases and the J gene lost 13 bases, with 14 bases spanning the gap. The CDR3 DNA sequence: TGTGCCAGCAGCCCCAGGGTGGGGATACTGTTTTTT. Its translation is CASSPRVGILFF.

The chain employs TRBV19 and TRBJ1-4, with D perhaps matching TRBD1 (5 bases). The CDR3 is 14 amino acids. CDR1 is LNHDA, CDR2 SQIVND, per germline (reference sequence). Trimming took off 3 bases at V and 4 bases at J, with 9 bases between the two ends. CDR3 sequence: CASSMGQGNEKLFF. The DNA of the CDR3 is TGTGCCAGTAGTATGGGGCAGGGTAATGAAAAACTGTTTTTT.

This clone was detected only once. The chain is built from TRBV6-5 and TRBJ1-4; TRBD1 is a possible D gene (6 bases). From germline, CDR1 is MNHEY and CDR2 SVGAGI. The CDR3 consists of 13 residues. Trimming took 8 bases from V and 7 from J, leaving 14 bases between them. This CDR3 reads CASGSRGSEKLFF. As DNA, the CDR3 is TGTGCCAGCGGATCTAGGGGGTCTGAAAAACTGTTTTTT.

The V and J genes are TRBV4-2 and TRBJ2-2, with 14 nucleotides matching TRBD2. This CDR3 region has 18 residues. V gave up 4 bases and J gave up 2 bases; unmatched junction bases: 6. Germline V lookup: CDR1 LGHNA, CDR2 YNFKEQ. Here the CDR3 reads CASSLGTSGGLNTGELFF. The CDR3 nucleotides are TGTGCCAGCAGCCTCGGGACTAGCGGGGGCCTTAACACCGGGGAGCTGTTTTTT.